A single TCR beta chain is shown here with its context. This specimen comes from a study of CD8+ T cells in alopecia areata. Treatment reported: oral pan-JAK inhibitor, 5-10 mg twice daily. Sequencing used cDNA as its template, made by extracting RNA and reverse transcribing it. Profiled with immunoSEQ multiplex PCR; TCRdb holds only in-frame clones, not every one. The data hold around 200,000 clones, with 64% observed a single time. Per germline, CDR1 MNHEY and CDR2 SVGAGI. V was trimmed by 0 bases and J by 1 base, leaving 9 bases between them. The CDR3 totals 15 residues. The origin of this receptor is a human donor with alopecia areata. The rearrangement uses TRBV6-5 and TRBJ2-5; TRBD2 might be the D (5 bases). Sequences were derived from CD4+ T cells sorted from blood, sampled at week 4, from a patient treated with tofacitinib. CDR3 DNA: TGTGCCAGCAGTTACTCTACTAGTTTCCAAGAGACCCAGTACTTC. Its translation is CASSYSTSFQETQYF.